This TCR beta chain was sequenced during a study of radiotherapy plus CTLA-4 blockade in lung cancer. For the study at large: Objective responses occurred in approximately 18% of patients; around 30% had disease control. Findings of the study overall: Early blood T cell clone dynamics reportedly forecast response best, with interferon-beta.

CTLA-4 blockade using ipilimumab, together with focal radiation, was received by patients with chemo-refractory metastatic non-small-cell lung cancer. The ends were cut back, 2 bases at V and 1 base at J, with 9 bases in the middle. This CDR3 has 15 residues. Germline CDR1 reads SEHNR; CDR2 reads FQNEAQ (reference sequence). Data came from immunoSEQ multiplex PCR; TCRdb stores just in-frame clones and leaves some out. The table has 45,000 to 75,000 clones, more than 60% seen once; the top ten hold almost 4%. With regard to this clone: Its target is unknown.

The source of this sequence is a human donor with non-small cell lung cancer who had a partial response to radiotherapy plus ipilimumab. The source material was peripheral blood, sampled from a patient treated with radiotherapy plus ipilimumab. The rearrangement joins TRBV7-9 to TRBJ2-1; D is possibly TRBD1 (6 bases). CDR3 sequence (DNA): TGTGCCAGCAGCTTAAATCAGGGGTCCTACAATGAGCAGTTCTTC. Its protein is CASSLNQGSYNEQFF. The full variable domain, its missing parts supplied by reference TRBV7-9 and TRBJ2-1, is DTGVSQNPRHKITKRGQNVTFRCDPISEHNRLYWYRQTLGQGPEFLTYFQNEAQLEKSRLLSDRFSAERPKGSFSTLEIQRTEQGDSAMYLCASSLNQGSYNEQFFGPGTRLTVL.